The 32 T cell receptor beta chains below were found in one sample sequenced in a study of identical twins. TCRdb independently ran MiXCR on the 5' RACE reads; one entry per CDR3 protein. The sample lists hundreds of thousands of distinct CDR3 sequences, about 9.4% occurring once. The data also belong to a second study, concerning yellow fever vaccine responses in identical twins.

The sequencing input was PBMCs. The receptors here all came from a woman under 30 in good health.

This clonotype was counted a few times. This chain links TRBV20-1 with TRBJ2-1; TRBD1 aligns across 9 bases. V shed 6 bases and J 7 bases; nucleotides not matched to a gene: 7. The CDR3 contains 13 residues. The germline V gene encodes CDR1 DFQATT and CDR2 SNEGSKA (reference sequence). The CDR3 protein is CSALWDRVNEQFF. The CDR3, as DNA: TGCAGTGCCCTTTGGGACAGGGTGAATGAGCAGTTCTTC.

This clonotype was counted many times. CDR3 sequence: CASTHGPFSYEQYF. As DNA, the CDR3 is TGCGCCAGCACCCACGGGCCTTTTTCCTACGAGCAGTACTTC. The chain recombines TRBV5-1 with TRBJ2-7; D call uncertain. V shed 6 bases and J shed 1 base, with 14 bases lying between them. Germline loops: CDR1 SGHRS, CDR2 YFSETQ. CDR3 length: 14 amino acids.

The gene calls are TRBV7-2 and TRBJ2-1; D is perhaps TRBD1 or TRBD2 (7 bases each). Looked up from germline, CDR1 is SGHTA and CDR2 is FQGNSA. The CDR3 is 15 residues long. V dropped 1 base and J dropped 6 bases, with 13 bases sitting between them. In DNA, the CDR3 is TGTGCCAGCAGCTTAGAGTCCAGGGGGGGCAATGAGCAGTTCTTC. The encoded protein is CASSLESRGGNEQFF.

The CDR3: CASRHLSGTGVRNEQYF. Written as DNA, the CDR3 is TGTGCCAGCAGGCACCTCTCCGGGACAGGGGTCCGGAACGAGCAGTACTTC. This chain links TRBV27 with TRBJ2-7; 10 bases map to TRBD1. J lost 5 bases, V lost 6 bases, and 16 bases had no gene match. The CDR3 consists of 17 residues. Germline V gene lookup returns CDR1 MNHEY and CDR2 SMNVEV (reference sequence).

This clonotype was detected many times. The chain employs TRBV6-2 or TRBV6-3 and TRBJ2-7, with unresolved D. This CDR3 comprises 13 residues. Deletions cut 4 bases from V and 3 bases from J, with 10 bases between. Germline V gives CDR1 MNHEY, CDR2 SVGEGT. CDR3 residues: CASSSGTLYEQYF. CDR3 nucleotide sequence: TGTGCCAGCAGTTCCGGAACCCTCTACGAGCAGTACTTC.

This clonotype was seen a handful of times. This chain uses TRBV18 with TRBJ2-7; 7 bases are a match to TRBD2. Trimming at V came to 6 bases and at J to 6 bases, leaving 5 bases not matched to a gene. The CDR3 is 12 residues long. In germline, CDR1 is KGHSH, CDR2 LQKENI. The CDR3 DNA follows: TGTGCCAGCTCCATAAGGGAGGGCGAGCAGTACTTC. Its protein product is CASSIREGEQYF.

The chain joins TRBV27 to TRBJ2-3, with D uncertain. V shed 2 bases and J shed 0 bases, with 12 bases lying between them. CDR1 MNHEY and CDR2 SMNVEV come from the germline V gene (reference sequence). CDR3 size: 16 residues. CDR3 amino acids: CASSLLGPISTDTQYF. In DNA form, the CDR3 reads TGTGCCAGCAGTTTACTGGGTCCAATTAGCACAGATACGCAGTATTTT.

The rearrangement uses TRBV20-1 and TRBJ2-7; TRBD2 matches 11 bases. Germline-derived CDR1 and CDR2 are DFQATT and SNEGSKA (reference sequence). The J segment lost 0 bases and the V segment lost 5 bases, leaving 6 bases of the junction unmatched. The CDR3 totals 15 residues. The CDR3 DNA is TGCAGTGCTGGAACTAGCGGGGGAATCTCCTACGAGCAGTACTTC. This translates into CSAGTSGGISYEQYF.

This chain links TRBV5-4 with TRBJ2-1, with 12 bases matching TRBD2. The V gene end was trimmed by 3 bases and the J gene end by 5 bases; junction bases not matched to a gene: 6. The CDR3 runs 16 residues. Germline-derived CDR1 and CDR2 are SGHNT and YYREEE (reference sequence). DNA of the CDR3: TGTGCCAGCAGCTCCTGGACTAGCGGGATAAACAATGAGCAGTTCTTC. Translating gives CASSSWTSGINNEQFF.

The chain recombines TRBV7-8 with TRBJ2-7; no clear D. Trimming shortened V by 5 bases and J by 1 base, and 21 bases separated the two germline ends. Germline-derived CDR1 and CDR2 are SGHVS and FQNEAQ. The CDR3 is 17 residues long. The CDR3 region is CASSDKQSSSGSYEQYF. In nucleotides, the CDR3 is TGTGCCAGCAGCGACAAGCAAAGTAGTTCGGGTTCCTACGAGCAGTACTTC.

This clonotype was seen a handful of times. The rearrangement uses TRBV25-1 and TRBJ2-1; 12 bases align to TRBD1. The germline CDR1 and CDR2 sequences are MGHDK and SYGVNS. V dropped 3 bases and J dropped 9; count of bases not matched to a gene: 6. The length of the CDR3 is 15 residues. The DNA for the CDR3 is TGTGCCAGCAGTGACCGGGACAGGGGGCTTAGTGAGCAGTTCTTC. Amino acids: CASSDRDRGLSEQFF.

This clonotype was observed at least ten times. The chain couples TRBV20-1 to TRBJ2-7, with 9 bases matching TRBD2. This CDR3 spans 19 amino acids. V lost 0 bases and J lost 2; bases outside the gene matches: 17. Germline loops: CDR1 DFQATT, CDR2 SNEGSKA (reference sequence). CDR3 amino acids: CSAREFKLVAGAPPYEQYF. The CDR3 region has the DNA TGCAGTGCTAGAGAGTTCAAGCTGGTAGCGGGAGCTCCCCCCTACGAGCAGTACTTC.

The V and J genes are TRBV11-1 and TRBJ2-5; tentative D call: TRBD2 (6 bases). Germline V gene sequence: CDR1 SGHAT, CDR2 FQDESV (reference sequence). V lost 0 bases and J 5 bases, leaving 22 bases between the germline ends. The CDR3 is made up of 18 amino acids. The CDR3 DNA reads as TGTGCCAGCAGCTTAGCGCTCGAGTCCGGGGGACGAGGGGAGACCCAGTACTTC. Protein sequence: CASSLALESGGRGETQYF.

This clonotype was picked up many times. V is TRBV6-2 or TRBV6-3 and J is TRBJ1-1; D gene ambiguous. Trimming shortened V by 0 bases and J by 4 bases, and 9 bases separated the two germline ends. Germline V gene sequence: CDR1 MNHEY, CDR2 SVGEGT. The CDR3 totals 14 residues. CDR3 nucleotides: TGTGCCAGCAGTTACTCGGTGGGAGGCACTGAAGCTTTCTTT. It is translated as CASSYSVGGTEAFF.

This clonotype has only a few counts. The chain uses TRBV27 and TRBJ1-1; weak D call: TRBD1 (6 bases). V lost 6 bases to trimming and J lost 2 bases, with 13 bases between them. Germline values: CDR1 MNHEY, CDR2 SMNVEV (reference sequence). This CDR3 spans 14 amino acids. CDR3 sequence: CASRDSGVNTEAFF. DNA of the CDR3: TGTGCCAGCAGGGACTCAGGGGTCAACACTGAAGCTTTCTTT.

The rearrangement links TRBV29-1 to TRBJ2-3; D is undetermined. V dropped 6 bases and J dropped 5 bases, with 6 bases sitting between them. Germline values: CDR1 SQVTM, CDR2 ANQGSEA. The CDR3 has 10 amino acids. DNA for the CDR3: TGCAGCGTGGTGATAGATACGCAGTATTTT. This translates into CSVVIDTQYF.

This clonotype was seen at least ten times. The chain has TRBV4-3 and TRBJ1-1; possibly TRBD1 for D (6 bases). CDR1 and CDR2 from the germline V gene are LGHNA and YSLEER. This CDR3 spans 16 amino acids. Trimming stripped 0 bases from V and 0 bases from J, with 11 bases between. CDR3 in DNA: TGCGCCAGCAGCCAAGACGGAGGGGGACTGAACACTGAAGCTTTCTTT. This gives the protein CASSQDGGGLNTEAFF.

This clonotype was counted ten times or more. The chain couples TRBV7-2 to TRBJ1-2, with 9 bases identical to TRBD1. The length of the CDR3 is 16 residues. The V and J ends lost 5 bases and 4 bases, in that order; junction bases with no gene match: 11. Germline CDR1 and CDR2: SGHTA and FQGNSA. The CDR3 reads CASSPDRGGPSYGYTF. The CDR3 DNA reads TGTGCCAGCAGCCCGGACAGGGGAGGGCCCTCCTATGGCTACACCTTC.

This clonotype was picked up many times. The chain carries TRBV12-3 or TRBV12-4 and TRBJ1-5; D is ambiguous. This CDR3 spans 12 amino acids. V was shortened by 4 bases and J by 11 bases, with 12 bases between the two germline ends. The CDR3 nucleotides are TGTGCCAGCAGTTCCTGGGGAATGGCCCAGCATTTT. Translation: CASSSWGMAQHF.

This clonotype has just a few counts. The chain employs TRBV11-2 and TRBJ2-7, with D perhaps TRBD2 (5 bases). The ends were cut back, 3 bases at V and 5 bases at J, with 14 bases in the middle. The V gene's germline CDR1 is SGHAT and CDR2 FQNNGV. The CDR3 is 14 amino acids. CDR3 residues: CASSLRETVHEQYF. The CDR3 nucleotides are TGTGCCAGCAGCTTGAGGGAAACCGTCCACGAGCAGTACTTC.

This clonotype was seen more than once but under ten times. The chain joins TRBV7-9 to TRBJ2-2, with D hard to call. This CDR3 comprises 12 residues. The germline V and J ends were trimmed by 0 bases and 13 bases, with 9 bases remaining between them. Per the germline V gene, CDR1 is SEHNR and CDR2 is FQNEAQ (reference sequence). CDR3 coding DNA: TGTGCCAGCAGCTTAGCGACACCGTTGCTGTTTTTT. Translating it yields CASSLATPLLFF.

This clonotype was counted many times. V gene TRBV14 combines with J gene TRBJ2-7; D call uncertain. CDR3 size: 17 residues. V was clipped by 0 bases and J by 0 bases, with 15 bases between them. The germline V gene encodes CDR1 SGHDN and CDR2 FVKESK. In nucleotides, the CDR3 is TGTGCCAGCAGCCAAGATGCGGTACACTTAAGCTCCTACGAGCAGTACTTC. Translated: CASSQDAVHLSSYEQYF. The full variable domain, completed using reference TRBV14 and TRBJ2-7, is EAGVTQFPSHSVIEKGQTVTLRCDPISGHDNLYWYRRVMGKEIKFLLHFVKESKQDESGMPNNRFLAERTGGTYSTLKVQPAELEDSGVYFCASSQDAVHLSSYEQYFGPGTRLTVT.

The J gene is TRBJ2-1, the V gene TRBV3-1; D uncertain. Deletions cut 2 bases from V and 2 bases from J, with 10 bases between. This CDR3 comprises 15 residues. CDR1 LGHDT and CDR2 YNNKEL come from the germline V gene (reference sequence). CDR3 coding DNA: TGTGCCAGCAGCCAAAACAACCGGCCCTACAATGAGCAGTTCTTC. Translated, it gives CASSQNNRPYNEQFF.

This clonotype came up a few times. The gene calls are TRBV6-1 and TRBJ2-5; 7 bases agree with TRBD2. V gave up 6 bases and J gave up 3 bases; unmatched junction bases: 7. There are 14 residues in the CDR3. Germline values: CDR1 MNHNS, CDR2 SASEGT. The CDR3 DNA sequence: TGTGCCAGCAGCCCACTCGGACTAGAAGAGACCCAGTACTTC. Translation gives CASSPLGLEETQYF.

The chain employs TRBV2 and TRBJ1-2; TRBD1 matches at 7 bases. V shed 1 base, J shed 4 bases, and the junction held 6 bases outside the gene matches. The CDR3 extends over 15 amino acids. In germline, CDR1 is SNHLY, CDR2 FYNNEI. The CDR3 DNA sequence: TGTGCCAGCAGTGAAGAGACAGGGTTCGGCTATGGCTACACCTTC. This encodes CASSEETGFGYGYTF. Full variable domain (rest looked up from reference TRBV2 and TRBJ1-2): EPEVTQTPSHQVTQMGQEVILRCVPISNHLYFYWYRQILGQKVEFLVSFYNNEISEKSEIFDDQFSVERPDGSNFTLKIRSTKLEDSAMYFCASSEETGFGYGYTFGSGTRLTVV.

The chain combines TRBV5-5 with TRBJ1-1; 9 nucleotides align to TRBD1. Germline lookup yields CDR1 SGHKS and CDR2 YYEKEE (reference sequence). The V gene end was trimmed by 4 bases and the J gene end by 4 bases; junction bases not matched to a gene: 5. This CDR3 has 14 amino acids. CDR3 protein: CASSLTGGITEAFF. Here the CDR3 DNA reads TGTGCCAGCAGCCTCACAGGGGGCATCACTGAAGCTTTCTTT.

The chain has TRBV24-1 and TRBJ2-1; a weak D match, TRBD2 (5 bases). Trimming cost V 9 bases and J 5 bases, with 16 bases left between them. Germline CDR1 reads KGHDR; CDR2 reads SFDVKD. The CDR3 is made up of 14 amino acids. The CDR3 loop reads CATGGGSLNNEQFF. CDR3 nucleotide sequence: TGTGCCACCGGCGGCGGGTCTTTGAACAATGAGCAGTTCTTC.

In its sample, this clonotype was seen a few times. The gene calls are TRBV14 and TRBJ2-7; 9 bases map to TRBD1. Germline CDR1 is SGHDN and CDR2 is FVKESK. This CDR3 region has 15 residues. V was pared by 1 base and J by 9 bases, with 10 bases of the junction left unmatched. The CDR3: CASSQVGTGTTGQYF. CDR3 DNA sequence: TGTGCCAGCAGCCAAGTAGGGACAGGGACGACTGGGCAGTACTTC.

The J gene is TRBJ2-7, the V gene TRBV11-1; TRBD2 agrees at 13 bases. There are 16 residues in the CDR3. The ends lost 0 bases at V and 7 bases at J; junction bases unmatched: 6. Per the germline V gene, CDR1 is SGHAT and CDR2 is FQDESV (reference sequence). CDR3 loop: CASSLAGTSGMKEQYF. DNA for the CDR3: TGTGCCAGCAGCTTAGCCGGGACTAGCGGGATGAAAGAGCAGTACTTC. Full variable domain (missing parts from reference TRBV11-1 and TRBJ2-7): EAEVAQSPRYKITEKSQAVAFWCDPISGHATLYWYRQILGQGPELLVQFQDESVVDDSQLPKDRFSAERLKGVDSTLKIQPAELGDSAMYLCASSLAGTSGMKEQYFGPGTRLTVT.

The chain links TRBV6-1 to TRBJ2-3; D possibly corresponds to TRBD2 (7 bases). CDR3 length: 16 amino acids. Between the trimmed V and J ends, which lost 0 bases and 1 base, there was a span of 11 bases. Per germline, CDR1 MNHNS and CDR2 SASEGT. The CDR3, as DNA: TGTGCCAGCAGTGAAGCGGGGGGGCGCGGCACAGATACGCAGTATTTT. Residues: CASSEAGGRGTDTQYF.

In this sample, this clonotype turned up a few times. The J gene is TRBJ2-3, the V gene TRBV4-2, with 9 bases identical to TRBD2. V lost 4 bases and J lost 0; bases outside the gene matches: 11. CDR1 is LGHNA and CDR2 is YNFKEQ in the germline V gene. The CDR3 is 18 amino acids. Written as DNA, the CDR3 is TGTGCCAGCAGCCCCCTTTCCTGGGCGGGGGGGAGCACAGATACGCAGTATTTT. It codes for CASSPLSWAGGSTDTQYF.

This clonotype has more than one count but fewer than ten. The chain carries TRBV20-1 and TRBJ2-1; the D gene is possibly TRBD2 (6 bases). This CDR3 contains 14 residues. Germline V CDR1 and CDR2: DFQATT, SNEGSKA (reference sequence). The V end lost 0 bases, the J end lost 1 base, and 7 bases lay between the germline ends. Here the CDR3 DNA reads TGCAGTGCTAGAGATAGCGGATCCTACAATGAGCAGTTCTTC. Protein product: CSARDSGSYNEQFF.